The 17 T cell receptor beta chains in this list originate from one sample, sequenced in a study of a mutant IDH1 vaccine in newly diagnosed glioma. Produced via immunoSEQ multiplex PCR; TCRdb's table is partial and in-frame only. This table holds about 64,000 clones, about 74% found once. Antigens for these TCRs are unknown. Sample time point: week 35, safety follow-up. With topical imiquimod, each dose of the vaccine consisted of 300 ug of mutant IDH1 20-mer peptide. The source was PBMCs, collected from a glioma patient whose treatment included an IDH1 peptide vaccine. These receptors all stem from a man over 45 with glioma.

The chain joins TRBV4-1 to TRBJ2-1; D gene ambiguous. The CDR3 totals 16 residues. Germline CDR1 MGHRA, CDR2 YSYEKL. Trimming took off 6 bases at V and 7 bases at J, with 22 bases between the two ends. The CDR3: CASRLYHTSESNEQFF. In nucleotides, the CDR3 is TGCGCCAGCAGACTTTACCACACCTCCGAATCGAATGAGCAGTTCTTC.

The V and J genes are TRBV6-6 and TRBJ2-7, with D maybe TRBD1 (5 bases). This CDR3 spans 14 amino acids. The germline V gene encodes CDR1 MNHNY and CDR2 SVGAGI (reference sequence). V was trimmed by 8 bases and J by 1 base, leaving 15 bases between them. In nucleotides, the CDR3 is TGTGCCAGCCAACCTCAGGGATTTTCCTACGAGCAGTACTTC. Translation: CASQPQGFSYEQYF.

A single count supports this clone. The gene calls are TRBV19 and TRBJ1-5; 7 bases fit TRBD1. Germline V gene sequence: CDR1 LNHDA, CDR2 SQIVND (reference sequence). The V gene end was trimmed by 6 bases and the J gene end by 5 bases; junction bases not matched to a gene: 4. The CDR3 runs 13 residues. The CDR3 DNA follows: TGTGCCAGTAGGCGAGACAGGGATCAGCCCCAGCATTTT. Its protein is CASRRDRDQPQHF. Looking up the rest from reference TRBV19 and TRBJ1-5 gives the full variable domain: DGGITQSPKYLFRKEGQNVTLSCEQNLNHDAMYWYRQDPGQGLRLIYYSQIVNDFQKGDIAEGYSVSREKKESFPLTVTSAQKNPTAFYLCASRRDRDQPQHFGDGTRLSIL.

The sample holds one count of this clone. V and J are TRBV7-2 and TRBJ2-7; TRBD2 is a possible D gene (5 bases). Trimming cost V 0 bases and J 0 bases, with 12 bases left between them. Germline assignment: CDR1 SGHTA and CDR2 FQGNSA. The CDR3 spans 16 residues. The CDR3, as DNA: TGTGCCAGCAGCTTAGCGACTACCCCTAGCTCCTACGAGCAGTACTTC. Translation gives CASSLATTPSSYEQYF.

The chain employs TRBV7-2 and TRBJ1-4, with D hard to call. The CDR3 sequence is 13 residues long. Germline CDR1 reads SGHTA; CDR2 reads FQGNSA. Between the trimmed V and J ends, which lost 1 base and 5 bases, there was a span of 5 bases. The CDR3: CASSLVKNEKLFF. The CDR3 nucleotides are TGTGCCAGCAGCTTAGTGAAGAATGAAAAACTGTTTTTT.

This chain uses TRBV6-5 with TRBJ2-7; 8 nucleotides line up with TRBD1. The ends lost 2 bases at V and 3 bases at J; junction bases unmatched: 3. The length of the CDR3 is 14 residues. Looked up from germline, CDR1 is MNHEY and CDR2 is SVGAGI. DNA of the CDR3: TGTGCCAGCAGTTACACAGGGGGTATCTACGAGCAGTACTTC. This codes for CASSYTGGIYEQYF.

The sample holds one count of this clone. This chain uses TRBV18 with TRBJ1-6; D is unclear. The V end was cut by 4 bases, the J end by 7 bases, with 14 bases between. Germline V gene lookup returns CDR1 KGHSH and CDR2 LQKENI. The CDR3 sequence is 15 residues long. Here the CDR3 reads CASSQDGSGNSPLHF. CDR3 DNA sequence: TGTGCCAGCTCACAGGACGGTTCTGGAAATTCACCCCTCCACTTT.

The rearrangement joins TRBV7-2 to TRBJ2-5; D gene ambiguous. The length of the CDR3 is 14 residues. CDR1 and CDR2 from the germline V gene are SGHTA and FQGNSA. Trimming cost V 2 bases and J 0 bases, with 7 bases left between them. Written as DNA, the CDR3 is TGTGCCAGCAGCTTAAAAGCGTACCAAGAGACCCAGTACTTC. Translating gives CASSLKAYQETQYF. The entire variable domain, with the rest obtained from reference TRBV7-2 and TRBJ2-5, is as follows: GAGVSQSPSNKVTEKGKDVELRCDPISGHTALYWYRQSLGQGLEFLIYFQGNSAPDKSGLPSDRFSAERTGGSVSTLTIQRTQQEDSAVYLCASSLKAYQETQYFGPGTRLLVL.

V is TRBV4-2 and J is TRBJ1-2; TRBD1 aligns across 7 bases. The CDR3 loop spans 15 amino acids. The germline gives CDR1 LGHNA, CDR2 YNFKEQ. Losses at the gene ends were 0 bases for V and 6 bases for J; bases not matched to a gene: 7. The CDR3 nucleotides are TGTGCCAGCAGCCAAGAAGAGAGGCAGGGGGATGGCTACACCTTC. It codes for CASSQEERQGDGYTF.

The chain is built from TRBV7-9 and TRBJ1-2; D gene uncertain. The CDR3 has 12 residues. The V and J ends lost 1 base and 4 bases respectively, with 4 bases between them. Germline values: CDR1 SEHNR, CDR2 FQNEAQ (reference sequence). The CDR3 DNA reads as TGTGCCAGCAGCTTAGGCAGCTATGGCTACACCTTC. Protein sequence: CASSLGSYGYTF.

This chain joins TRBV6-5 and TRBJ2-7, with TRBD2 matching 7 bases. The V segment lost 6 bases and the J segment 4 bases; nucleotides outside the gene matches: 12. Germline V lookup: CDR1 MNHEY, CDR2 SVGAGI. This CDR3 has 15 amino acids. The CDR3, as DNA: TGTGCCAGCAGCCCCGGGCGGAACGGGGGGTACGAGCAGTACTTC. Its translation: CASSPGRNGGYEQYF.

This clone turned up a few times. The rearrangement links TRBV4-2 to TRBJ1-1, with D tentatively TRBD1 (5 bases). V lost 0 bases to trimming and J lost 4 bases, with 15 bases between them. Germline V gives CDR1 LGHNA, CDR2 YNFKEQ. This CDR3 comprises 16 residues. The CDR3 DNA follows: TGTGCCAGCAGCCAAGACGGGGCGTCCTGGGCCACTGAAGCTTTCTTT. It codes for CASSQDGASWATEAFF.

V and J are TRBV6-1 and TRBJ1-3, with D unclear. Trimming took off 5 bases at V and 3 bases at J, with 14 bases between the two ends. The germline CDR1 and CDR2 sequences are MNHNS and SASEGT. The CDR3 totals 15 residues. The CDR3 nucleotides read TGTGCCAGCAGTACCCAGGTCGCGGTTGGAAACACCATATATTTT. It codes for CASSTQVAVGNTIYF.

This chain connects TRBV5-6 to TRBJ2-2, with 7 positions matching TRBD1. Trimming cost V 4 bases and J 2 bases; bases outside gene matches: 5. CDR1 SGHDT and CDR2 YYEEEE come from the germline V gene. The CDR3 consists of 15 residues. This CDR3 reads CASSTGQRNTGELFF. Here the CDR3 DNA reads TGTGCCAGCAGCACGGGACAGCGAAACACCGGGGAGCTGTTTTTT. Combining the CDR3 with reference TRBV5-6 and TRBJ2-2 gives the whole variable domain DAGVTQSPTHLIKTRGQQVTLRCSPKSGHDTVSWYQQALGQGPQFIFQYYEEEERQRGNFPDRFSGHQFPNYSSELNVNALLLGDSALYLCASSTGQRNTGELFFGEGSRLTVL.

The chain carries TRBV29-1 and TRBJ2-3, with D possibly TRBD2 on 5 matching bases. V was shortened by 6 bases and J by 1 base, with 14 bases between the two germline ends. Per the germline V gene, CDR1 is SQVTM and CDR2 is ANQGSEA. CDR3 length equals 14 residues. As DNA, the CDR3 is TGCAGCGTATTGGACTTCTCCGGCACAGATACGCAGTATTTT. It translates to CSVLDFSGTDTQYF.

The V call is TRBV6-5, the J call TRBJ1-1, with D maybe TRBD1 (6 bases). Trimming removed 4 bases at V and 3 bases at J, with 18 bases between. The CDR3 runs 16 residues. Germline CDR1 reads MNHEY; CDR2 reads SVGAGI. The CDR3 here is CASSSRQGGFYTEAFF. In nucleotides, the CDR3 is TGTGCCAGCAGTTCCCGACAAGGGGGTTTTTACACTGAAGCTTTCTTT.

The rearrangement uses TRBV10-3 and TRBJ1-1; weak D call: TRBD1 (5 bases). Germline V CDR1 and CDR2: ENHRY, SYGVKD. Trimming stripped 3 bases from V and 1 base from J, with 9 bases between. This CDR3 is 14 amino acids long. CDR3 coding DNA: TGTGCCATCAGTGACCCGGGGGGGAACACTGAAGCTTTCTTT. Translated: CAISDPGGNTEAFF.